This T cell receptor beta chain was sequenced during a study of blood T cell repertoires in COVID-19. The ends were cut back, 2 bases at V and 4 bases at J, with 12 bases in the middle. Germline V gene sequence: CDR1 SQVTM, CDR2 ANQGSEA. The CDR3 length is 14 residues. Some clones are missing from TCRdb's copy, which holds only in-frame ones; the method was immunoSEQ multiplex PCR. The table shows under 200,000 clones, with around nine tenths occurring only once. The sample consisted of peripheral blood. J is TRBJ2-1 and V is TRBV29-1, with D possibly matching TRBD2 (6 bases). This clonotype originated in a man in his forties or fifties with acute or convalescent COVID-19. CDR3 sequence: CSVEWVAAYNEQFF. The CDR3 DNA reads TGCAGCGTTGAATGGGTAGCGGCATACAATGAGCAGTTCTTC.